The 31 T cell receptor delta chains below all came from one sample that was sequenced in a study of Vδ1+ human thymocytes. Extracted RNA was reverse transcribed into cDNA. Multiplex PCR used pooled V-gene forward primers and a constant-region reverse primer to amplify CDR3s. TCRdb reran clone calling via CATT on the multiplex PCR reads. The table records roughly 55,000 delta-chain clones, less than 20% of them present only once. The antigens for these receptors are not known. Study conclusions and caveats: Thymic TRG and TRD repertoires appeared highly polyclonal, with Gaussian CDR3 length distributions.

Sequencing used Vdelta1+ gamma-delta thymocytes from the thymus. Subset of the sample: FACS-sorted CD3+ TCRalphabeta- TCRVdelta1+ TCRVdelta2- thymocytes. These receptors all come from a boy under two years old who had congenital heart surgery.

This clone was observed a few times. The chain joins TRDV1 to TRDJ1; TRDD3 is a possible D gene (5 bases). The V end lost 0 bases, the J end lost 0 bases, and 20 bases lay between the germline ends. Per germline, CDR1 TSWWSYY and CDR2 QGS. CDR3 length: 19 residues. CDR3: CALGELERVGLRYTDKLIF. CDR3 coding DNA: TGTGCTCTTGGGGAACTAGAACGGGTGGGGCTTCGGTACACCGATAAACTCATCTTT.

This clone was recorded a few times. This chain uses TRDV1 with TRDJ1, with TRDD3 identical over 7 bases. Per the germline V gene, CDR1 is TSWWSYY and CDR2 is QGS. V lost 5 bases, J lost 7 bases, and 28 bases stayed unmatched. This CDR3 is 20 amino acids long. The CDR3 here is CALGPERTSLFGGALGKLIF. DNA for the CDR3: TGTGCTCTTGGGCCGGAGAGGACTTCACTCTTTGGGGGAGCCCTGGGTAAACTCATCTTT.

The chain combines TRDV1 with TRDJ1, with TRDD3 matching 11 bases. Germline values: CDR1 TSWWSYY, CDR2 QGS. With V trimmed by 2 bases and J by 10 bases, 15 bases remained unmatched. The CDR3 has 17 amino acids. CDR3 coding DNA: TGTGCTCTTGGGGAAATATCCTGGGCGTACTGGGGGATAGGACTCATCTTT. It translates to CALGEISWAYWGIGLIF.

This clone appeared a few times. This chain joins TRDV1 and TRDJ1, with D perhaps matching TRDD2 or TRDD3 (7 bases each). The germline CDR1 and CDR2 sequences are TSWWSYY and QGS. The CDR3 totals 23 residues. With 1 base removed from V and 0 bases from J, the gap between germline ends came to 33 bases. The DNA of the CDR3 is TGTGCTCTTGGGGAACCTACTAAGCCTTCCTCAACTGGGGATCCTCTGTACACCGATAAACTCATCTTT. Residues: CALGEPTKPSSTGDPLYTDKLIF.

This sequence joins TRDV1 and TRDJ1; 10 bases align to TRDD3. The CDR3 is 19 amino acids. CDR1 is TSWWSYY and CDR2 is QGS in the germline V gene. The J segment lost 0 bases and the V segment lost 5 bases, leaving 15 bases of the junction unmatched. The CDR3 bases are TGTGCTCTTGGGCTTACCAGCTACAACTGGGGGATGTACACCGATAAACTCATCTTT. Protein product: CALGLTSYNWGMYTDKLIF.

The chain links TRDV1 to TRDJ1; a possible D gene is TRDD2 (5 bases). Germline CDR1 is TSWWSYY and CDR2 is QGS. V was cut by 3 bases and J by 8 bases, with 19 bases left in between. The CDR3 sequence is 15 residues long. CDR3: CALGDPRILLTKLIF. In DNA, the CDR3 is TGTGCTCTTGGGGATCCTAGAATTCTCCTAACGAAACTCATCTTT.

This clone appeared a few times. This rearrangement joins TRDV1 to TRDJ1, with TRDD3 as a possible D gene (7 bases). The V end lost 5 bases, the J end lost 0 bases, and 34 bases lay between the germline ends. The CDR3 loop spans 22 amino acids. Germline assignment: CDR1 TSWWSYY and CDR2 QGS. The CDR3: CALGTTFRVLGTPIGYTDKLIF. The CDR3 nucleotides read TGTGCTCTTGGGACCACCTTCCGAGTACTGGGGACCCCCATCGGGTACACCGATAAACTCATCTTT.

J is TRDJ1 and V is TRDV1; 10 positions match TRDD3. Germline V lookup: CDR1 TSWWSYY, CDR2 QGS. The CDR3 runs to 22 residues. Trimming removed 2 bases from V and 6 bases from J; junction bases left unmatched: 27. CDR3 DNA: TGTGCTCTTGGGGAAATGGCAGGGCCGGATCCTGGACAGTACTGGGGGATGCATAAACTCATCTTT. It encodes CALGEMAGPDPGQYWGMHKLIF.

Within the sample, this clone is medium-sized (0.01 to 0.1%). The V gene is TRDV2, the J gene TRDJ1, with 7 nucleotides matching TRDD3. The CDR3 is 16 residues long. The J segment lost 0 bases and the V segment lost 2 bases, leaving 8 bases of the junction unmatched. Per the germline V gene, CDR1 is GEAIGNYY and CDR2 is EKD. The CDR3 coding sequence is TGTGCCTGTGACATCGACTGGGGAGATTACACCGATAAACTCATCTTT. This sequence encodes CACDIDWGDYTDKLIF.

Only a few counts were recorded for this clone. This chain uses TRDV2 with TRDJ3; D is possibly TRDD3 (6 bases). This CDR3 is 22 amino acids long. V shed 6 bases and J shed 1 base, with 30 bases lying between them. The germline V gene has CDR1 GEAIGNYY and CDR2 EKD. The CDR3 sequence is CACKNTGTGTREKSWDTRQMFF. The DNA for the CDR3 is TGTGCCTGTAAGAACACCGGTACTGGGACTAGGGAAAAATCCTGGGACACCCGACAGATGTTTTTC.

This chain uses TRDV1 with TRDJ1, with TRDD3 as a possible D gene (6 bases). The V and J ends lost 3 bases and 2 bases respectively, with 22 bases between them. The germline gives CDR1 TSWWSYY, CDR2 QGS. This CDR3 region has 18 residues. CDR3 sequence: CALGDPSLGMPWTDKLIF. In DNA form, the CDR3 reads TGTGCTCTTGGGGACCCATCCTTGGGGATGCCTTGGACCGATAAACTCATCTTT.

The V gene is TRDV1, the J gene TRDJ1; 13 positions match TRDD3. CDR1 and CDR2 from the germline V gene are TSWWSYY and QGS. Trimming took 7 bases from V and 4 from J; bases not matched to a gene: 21. The CDR3 sequence is 20 residues long. CDR3 in amino acids: CALETPKPLTGGYDIDKLIF. The CDR3 coding sequence is TGTGCTCTTGAGACTCCCAAACCCCTTACTGGGGGATACGACATCGATAAACTCATCTTT.

Turning to this clone: Compared with germline, one end of the junction differs, possibly owing to a read error. This chain connects TRDV1 to TRDJ1; TRDD3 is a possible D gene (7 bases). CDR1 TSWWSYY and CDR2 QGS come from the germline V gene. This CDR3 has 15 residues. The CDR3 sequence is CALGELPGGRNKLIF. DNA for the CDR3: TGTGCCCTTGGGGAACTTCCTGGGGGGCGAAATAAACTCATCTTT.

The V gene is TRDV1, the J gene TRDJ1; D is ambiguous. The CDR3 has 14 amino acids. Germline CDR1 reads TSWWSYY; CDR2 reads QGS. The V and J ends lost 1 base and 0 bases respectively, with 6 bases between them. In DNA form, the CDR3 reads TGTGCTCTTGGGGAACGATGCAACACCGATAAACTCATCTTT. Its protein is CALGERCNTDKLIF.

The gene calls are TRDV1 and TRDJ1; 10 bases align to TRDD3. Trimming cost V 5 bases and J 0 bases; bases outside gene matches: 12. The CDR3 has 18 amino acids. Germline lookup yields CDR1 TSWWSYY and CDR2 QGS. CDR3 sequence reads: CALGTFDGGYPHTDKLIF. The CDR3 DNA sequence: TGTGCTCTTGGGACTTTCGATGGGGGATACCCTCACACCGATAAACTCATCTTT.

Worth noting for this clone: Possible read error: a much larger clone is one base away. This chain links TRDV2 with TRDJ1, with D perhaps TRDD3 (6 bases). CDR1 is GEAIGNYY and CDR2 is EKD in the germline V gene. The CDR3 is 16 residues long. Trimming pared 0 bases from V and 0 bases from J, leaving 13 bases between. CDR3 loop: CACDTARGSNTDKLIF. CDR3 DNA sequence: TGTGCCTGTGACACCGCAAGGGGGAGTAACACCGATAAACTCATCTTT.

The rearrangement uses TRDV1 and TRDJ1; D ambiguous. Trimming cost V 1 base and J 1 base, with 28 bases left between them. This CDR3 is built from 21 residues. The germline CDR1 and CDR2 sequences are TSWWSYY and QGS. CDR3 DNA sequence: TGTGCTCTTGGGGAACCGTCGCTCCCGGTACAGTACTCTCGGGTCACCGATAAACTCATCTTT. This encodes CALGEPSLPVQYSRVTDKLIF.

The chain employs TRDV1 and TRDJ1; tentatively, D is TRDD2 or TRDD3 (6 bases each). Trimming cost V 0 bases and J 6 bases, with 41 bases left between them. The V gene's germline CDR1 is TSWWSYY and CDR2 QGS. This CDR3 has 24 residues. The CDR3 DNA sequence: TGTGCTCTTGGGGAACTATTACTTCCTTCTCCCTACGAGTACTGGGTACTGGCTCCGTATAAACTCATCTTT. Translating it yields CALGELLLPSPYEYWVLAPYKLIF.

This clone was detected ten times or more. The chain couples TRDV2 to TRDJ1; 9 nucleotides agree with TRDD3. This CDR3 is 18 amino acids long. V lost 0 bases, J lost 0 bases, and 10 bases stayed unmatched. Germline CDR1 is GEAIGNYY and CDR2 is EKD. The CDR3 DNA is TGTGCCTGTGACACCCTATACTGGGGGACACCGTACACCGATAAACTCATCTTT. Translation: CACDTLYWGTPYTDKLIF.

The sample holds a few counts of this clone. The chain links TRDV1 to TRDJ1; TRDD3 matches 11 bases. Germline V lookup: CDR1 TSWWSYY, CDR2 QGS. Losses at the gene ends were 2 bases for V and 0 bases for J; bases not matched to a gene: 20. The CDR3 is made up of 22 amino acids. The CDR3: CALGEGLPSWGIQSLDTDKLIF. The CDR3 DNA sequence: TGTGCTCTTGGGGAAGGCCTTCCTTCCTGGGGGATACAGTCTCTCGACACCGATAAACTCATCTTT.

This clone was seen a few times. The V and J genes are TRDV1 and TRDJ1, with D hard to call. The CDR3 has 11 residues. V gave up 5 bases and J gave up 3 bases, with 4 bases separating them. Germline CDR1 and CDR2: TSWWSYY and QGS. CDR3 amino acids: CALGSPDKLIF. The CDR3 coding sequence is TGTGCTCTTGGGTCCCCCGATAAACTCATCTTT.

The chain combines TRDV1 with TRDJ1, with TRDD3 identical over 10 bases. CDR1 is TSWWSYY, CDR2 QGS, per germline. V lost 2 bases, J lost 2 bases, and 14 bases stayed unmatched. The CDR3 length is 19 residues. The CDR3: CALGECLVRGIRGTDKLIF. DNA for the CDR3: TGTGCTCTTGGGGAATGTTTAGTCAGGGGGATACGAGGGACCGATAAACTCATCTTT.

This clone occurred a few times. The genes are TRDV1 and TRDJ1, with D tentatively TRDD3 (8 bases). Germline CDR1 and CDR2: TSWWSYY and QGS. The CDR3 has 23 residues. Trimming shortened V by 0 bases and J by 2 bases, and 34 bases separated the two germline ends. The CDR3 DNA reads as TGTGCTCTTGGGGAACTAGCCACTGGCCTTCCCGTATTCCTACTGGGGGCTACCGATAAACTCATCTTT. Its protein product is CALGELATGLPVFLLGATDKLIF.

This chain joins TRDV1 and TRDJ1, with 9 bases aligning to TRDD3. The V segment lost 0 bases and the J segment 1 base; nucleotides outside the gene matches: 15. Germline CDR1 reads TSWWSYY; CDR2 reads QGS. This CDR3 is built from 20 residues. CDR3 sequence (DNA): TGTGCTCTTGGGGAACTTCTCTTTCGGGGCTCTGGGGGATCCACCGATAAACTCATCTTT. Its translation is CALGELLFRGSGGSTDKLIF.

This chain joins TRDV1 and TRDJ1, with no clear D. The V gene lost 0 bases and the J gene lost 7 bases, with 15 bases spanning the gap. The CDR3 runs to 15 residues. Looked up from germline, CDR1 is TSWWSYY and CDR2 is QGS. CDR3 sequence (DNA): TGTGCTCTTGGGGAACTAGCTGTCTGTTGCGGTAAACTCATCTTT. This codes for CALGELAVCCGKLIF.

The chain has TRDV2 and TRDJ1, with 10 bases aligning to TRDD3. Germline V gene lookup returns CDR1 GEAIGNYY and CDR2 EKD. V gave up 0 bases and J gave up 1 base; unmatched junction bases: 16. The CDR3 runs to 20 residues. In DNA, the CDR3 is TGTGCCTGTGACACCTGTAGACTGGGGGATGGTCGGCTAACCACCGATAAACTCATCTTT. Translation: CACDTCRLGDGRLTTDKLIF.

This chain joins TRDV1 and TRDJ1; possible D gene TRDD3, 6 bases. The CDR3 has 21 residues. Trimming took 6 bases from V and 1 from J, leaving 33 bases between them. CDR1 and CDR2 (germline): TSWWSYY, QGS. CDR3 in amino acids: CALGGECNFEVGGLVTDKLIF. CDR3 DNA: TGTGCTCTTGGAGGGGAGTGCAACTTTGAGGTGGGGGGTCTAGTCACCGATAAACTCATCTTT.

The sample holds a few counts of this clone. This sequence joins TRDV1 and TRDJ1; 7 bases match TRDD3. Germline loops: CDR1 TSWWSYY, CDR2 QGS. This CDR3 contains 19 residues. The V segment lost 2 bases and the J segment 0 bases; nucleotides outside the gene matches: 15. The CDR3 sequence: CALGEGEYARGGYTDKLIF. The CDR3 DNA reads as TGTGCTCTTGGGGAAGGGGAATACGCCCGCGGGGGATACACCGATAAACTCATCTTT.

This clone came up a few times. The gene calls are TRDV1 and TRDJ1; the match to TRDD3 covers 7 bases. This CDR3 contains 22 residues. The junction had 27 bases not matched to a gene; V was cut back by 0 bases and J by 5 bases. CDR1 TSWWSYY and CDR2 QGS come from the germline V gene. CDR3 DNA: TGTGCTCTTGGGGAACTGAAGGTGGGTTCGCGCCTGTACTGGGGATCAACGGATAAACTCATCTTT. Translation: CALGELKVGSRLYWGSTDKLIF.

V and J are TRDV1 and TRDJ1; 12 bases agree with TRDD3. This CDR3 region has 22 residues. With V trimmed by 0 bases and J by 3 bases, 20 bases remained unmatched. Germline CDR1 reads TSWWSYY; CDR2 reads QGS. The CDR3 here is CALGELRGLLRTGGYRADKLIF. The CDR3 nucleotides read TGTGCTCTTGGGGAACTCCGGGGCCTCCTTCGTACTGGGGGATACCGGGCCGATAAACTCATCTTT.

This clone was seen only a few times. V usage is TRDV1 and J usage is TRDJ1, with D possibly TRDD2 on 9 matching bases. Germline CDR1 reads TSWWSYY; CDR2 reads QGS. The V end was cut by 1 base, the J end by 1 base, with 25 bases between. The CDR3 consists of 20 residues. CDR3 in amino acids: CALGERPSYVAGGITDKLIF. The DNA of the CDR3 is TGTGCTCTTGGGGAACGACCTTCCTACGTAGCTGGGGGAATCACCGATAAACTCATCTTT.